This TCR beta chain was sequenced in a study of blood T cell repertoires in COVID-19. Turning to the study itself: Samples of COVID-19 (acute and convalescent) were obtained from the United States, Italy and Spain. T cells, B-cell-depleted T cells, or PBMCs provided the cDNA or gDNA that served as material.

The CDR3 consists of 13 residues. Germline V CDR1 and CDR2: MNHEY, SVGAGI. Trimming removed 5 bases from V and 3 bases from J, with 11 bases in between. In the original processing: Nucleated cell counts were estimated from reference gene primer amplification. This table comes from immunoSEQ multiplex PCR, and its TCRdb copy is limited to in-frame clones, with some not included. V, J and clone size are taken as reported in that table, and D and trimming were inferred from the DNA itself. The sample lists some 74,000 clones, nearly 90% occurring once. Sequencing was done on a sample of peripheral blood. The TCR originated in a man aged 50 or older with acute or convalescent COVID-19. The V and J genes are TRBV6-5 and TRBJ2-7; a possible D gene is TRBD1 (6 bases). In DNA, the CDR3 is TGTGCCAGCAGTCTCGGACAGAGCTACGAGCAGTACTTC. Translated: CASSLGQSYEQYF.